This T cell receptor beta chain was observed in a study of spatial heterogeneity in lung cancer. Germline V lookup: CDR1 GTSNPN, CDR2 SVGIG (reference sequence). The ends were cut back, 2 bases at V and 8 bases at J, with 9 bases in the middle. The CDR3 is made up of 11 amino acids. MiXCR, applied by TCRdb to the 5' RACE reads, yields one record per CDR3 protein. The sample carries about 120,000 distinct CDR3 sequences, 10% to 15% recorded once. Regarding time point: blood at routine non-recurrence follow-up after resection. Without sorting, whole RNA was sequenced from tumor, nontumor lung or frozen PBMC.

The rearrangement uses TRBV30 and TRBJ1-1; no clear D gene. This receptor was identified in a male donor with early-stage non-small cell lung cancer. The specimen was PBMCs, collected at follow-up. CDR3 sequence: CAWSIQTEAFF. CDR3 nucleotide sequence: TGTGCCTGGAGTATTCAGACCGAAGCTTTCTTT. The whole variable domain, remainder taken from reference TRBV30 and TRBJ1-1, is SQTIHQWPATLVQPVGSPLSLECTVEGTSNPNLYWYRQAAGRGLQLLFYSVGIGQISSEVPQNLSASRPQDRQFILSSKKLLLSDSGFYLCAWSIQTEAFFGQGTRLTVV.